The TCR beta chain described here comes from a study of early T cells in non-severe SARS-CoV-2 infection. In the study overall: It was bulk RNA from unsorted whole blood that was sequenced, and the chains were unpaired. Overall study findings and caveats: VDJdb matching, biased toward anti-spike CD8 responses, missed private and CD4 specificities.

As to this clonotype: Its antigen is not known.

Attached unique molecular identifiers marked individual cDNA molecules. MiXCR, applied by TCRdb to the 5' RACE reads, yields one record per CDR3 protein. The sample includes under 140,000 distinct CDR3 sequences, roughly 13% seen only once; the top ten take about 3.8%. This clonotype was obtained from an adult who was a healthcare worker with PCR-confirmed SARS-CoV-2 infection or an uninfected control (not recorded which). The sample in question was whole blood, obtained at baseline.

CDR3 residues: CASSLIRHEQYF. Written as DNA, the CDR3 is TGTGCCAGCAGCCTAATCAGGCACGAGCAGTACTTC. The rearrangement uses TRBV7-2 and TRBJ2-7; unclear D gene. Germline V gene sequence: CDR1 SGHTA, CDR2 FQGNSA. The V and J ends lost 5 bases and 5 bases respectively, with 10 bases between them. This CDR3 has 12 amino acids.